This passage covers 22 T cell receptor beta chains from one sample sequenced in a study of chemoradiotherapy in HPV16-positive cancers. The repertoire was sequenced with immunoSEQ multiplex PCR; TCRdb's copy has only in-frame clones and lacks some. Of more than 20,000 clones detected, roughly 86% appear once; the ten largest clones hold roughly 2.4%. Sequenced here: blood, sampled from a patient who underwent chemoradiotherapy. Receptors were obtained from a human donor with HPV-associated anogenital cancer.

V is TRBV5-1 and J is TRBJ2-7, with TRBD2 as a possible D gene (6 bases). The CDR3 has 15 residues. Germline-derived CDR1 and CDR2 are SGHRS and YFSETQ. V was clipped by 4 bases and J by 2 bases, with 16 bases between them. The CDR3 nucleotides are TGCGCCAGCAGCCCAAAGGGCGGGGCCGCCTACGAGCAGTACTTC. Protein sequence: CASSPKGGAAYEQYF. The complete variable domain, with remaining parts taken from reference TRBV5-1 and TRBJ2-7, reads KAGVTQTPRYLIKTRGQQVTLSCSPISGHRSVSWYQQTPGQGLQFLFEYFSETQRNKGNFPGRFSGRQFSNSRSEMNVSTLELGDSALYLCASSPKGGAAYEQYFGPGTRLTVT.

J is TRBJ2-7 and V is TRBV7-8; D unclear. CDR3 length: 13 amino acids. The V and J ends lost 0 bases and 4 bases respectively, with 7 bases between them. Germline V lookup: CDR1 SGHVS, CDR2 FQNEAQ. CDR3 bases: TGTGCCAGCAGCTTAGCTGCTGGTTACGAGCAGTACTTC. It yields the protein CASSLAAGYEQYF.

This chain links TRBV18 with TRBJ1-4, with D unresolved. This CDR3 contains 13 residues. Germline V lookup: CDR1 KGHSH, CDR2 LQKENI. V dropped 2 bases and J dropped 8 bases, with 9 bases sitting between them. CDR3 sequence: CASSPGRNEKLFF. In DNA, the CDR3 is TGTGCCAGCTCACCAGGGAGAAACGAAAAACTGTTTTTT. Using reference TRBV18 and TRBJ1-4 for the parts outside the CDR3, the full variable domain is NAGVMQNPRHLVRRRGQEARLRCSPMKGHSHVYWYRQLPEEGLKFMVYLQKENIIDESGMPKERFSAEFPKEGPSILRIQQVVRGDSAAYFCASSPGRNEKLFFGSGTQLSVL.

The chain is built from TRBV7-6 and TRBJ1-5; TRBD1 might be the D (6 bases). Germline V gene data show CDR1 as SGHVS and CDR2 as FNYEAQ. This CDR3 has 16 amino acids. V shed 7 bases and J shed 0 bases, with 16 bases lying between them. The DNA for the CDR3 is TGTGCCAGCAAGGGGGGGGGTTGGGATAGCAATCAGCCCCAGCATTTT. Amino acid sequence: CASKGGGWDSNQPQHF.

The chain links TRBV6-5 to TRBJ2-2, with a tentative D call TRBD2 (6 bases). Germline V gene sequence: CDR1 MNHEY, CDR2 SVGAGI. This CDR3 has 13 residues. Trimming pared 4 bases from V and 4 bases from J, leaving 7 bases between. The CDR3 nucleotides read TGTGCCAGCAGTTCGGGGGTCACCGGGGAGCTGTTTTTT. This translates into CASSSGVTGELFF.

The chain has TRBV5-1 and TRBJ2-1, with TRBD2 matching over 11 bases. Germline assignment: CDR1 SGHRS and CDR2 YFSETQ. Trimming took 4 bases from V and 6 from J; bases not matched to a gene: 9. The length of the CDR3 is 16 residues. The CDR3 sequence: CASSKLAGGPGNEQFF. The CDR3 DNA reads TGCGCCAGCAGCAAATTAGCGGGAGGGCCTGGCAATGAGCAGTTCTTC.

The chain has TRBV10-1 and TRBJ1-4, with 12 bases aligning to TRBD1. The CDR3 extends over 19 amino acids. J was trimmed by 0 bases and V by 9 bases; bases with no gene match: 14. Germline values: CDR1 WNHNN, CDR2 SYGVQD (reference sequence). The DNA of the CDR3 is TGCGCCAGAAGAACCGGGACAGGGGGCGCGGAGTCAACTAATGAAAAACTGTTTTTT. It encodes CARRTGTGGAESTNEKLFF.

The chain recombines TRBV18 with TRBJ2-1; 7 bases align to TRBD2. The CDR3 contains 15 residues. Per germline, CDR1 KGHSH and CDR2 LQKENI. V lost 4 bases, J lost 3 bases, and 6 bases stayed unmatched. CDR3 nucleotides: TGTGCCAGCTCACGCGGGAGTATGGGCTACAATGAGCAGTTCTTC. Its protein is CASSRGSMGYNEQFF.

The chain links TRBV6-1 to TRBJ1-1, with 7 bases fitting TRBD1. Germline lookup yields CDR1 MNHNS and CDR2 SASEGT. The CDR3 contains 14 residues. V lost 5 bases and J lost 3; bases outside the gene matches: 6. CDR3 sequence reads: CASSNRGPDTEAFF. CDR3 nucleotides: TGTGCCAGCAGTAACAGGGGTCCGGACACTGAAGCTTTCTTT.

The sample holds one count of this clone. In DNA form, the CDR3 reads TGTGCCAGCAGCTTTTCCGGGAACACTGAAGCTTTCTTT. Translated: CASSFSGNTEAFF. The V gene is TRBV7-3, the J gene TRBJ1-1; D unresolved. Germline CDR1 SGHTA, CDR2 FQGTGA. CDR3 length: 13 residues. The ends were cut back, 3 bases at V and 1 base at J, with 6 bases in the middle. The complete variable domain, with remaining parts taken from reference TRBV7-3 and TRBJ1-1, reads GAGVSQTPSNKVTEKGKYVELRCDPISGHTALYWYRQSLGQGPEFLIYFQGTGAADDSGLPNDRFFAVRPEGSVSTLKIQRTERGDSAVYLCASSFSGNTEAFFGQGTRLTVV.

V usage is TRBV6-5 and J usage is TRBJ1-5, with TRBD1 matching 7 bases. The J segment lost 3 bases and the V segment lost 5 bases, leaving 7 bases of the junction unmatched. Germline V gene sequence: CDR1 MNHEY, CDR2 SVGAGI. CDR3 length: 15 residues. CDR3 bases: TGTGCCAGCAGTCCCGGGACAGAAACCAATCAGCCCCAGCATTTT. This encodes CASSPGTETNQPQHF.

The chain recombines TRBV6-5 with TRBJ2-7; TRBD2 is a possible D gene (7 bases). Trimming cost V 6 bases and J 2 bases, with 17 bases left between them. Germline V gene lookup returns CDR1 MNHEY and CDR2 SVGAGI. The CDR3 runs 15 residues. DNA of the CDR3: TGTGCCAGCAGGCAAGCCGACGGGGGGCCCTACGAGCAGTACTTC. This encodes CASRQADGGPYEQYF.

V gene TRBV5-6 combines with J gene TRBJ1-5, with D perhaps matching TRBD1 (5 bases). Germline V gene data show CDR1 as SGHDT and CDR2 as YYEEEE. The CDR3 is made up of 17 amino acids. Trimming shortened V by 4 bases and J by 5 bases, and 22 bases separated the two germline ends. The CDR3 sequence is CASSQHGVWGPDQPQHF. Here the CDR3 DNA reads TGTGCCAGCAGCCAACATGGGGTCTGGGGACCCGATCAGCCCCAGCATTTT.

The rearrangement links TRBV7-6 to TRBJ1-4; D not certain. The CDR3 consists of 15 residues. V dropped 1 base and J dropped 8 bases, with 14 bases sitting between them. Looked up from germline, CDR1 is SGHVS and CDR2 is FNYEAQ. Written as DNA, the CDR3 is TGTGCCAGCAGCTTAGGGACCCGGGGTGAGGAAAAACTGTTTTTT. Its translation is CASSLGTRGEEKLFF.

This chain uses TRBV6-6 with TRBJ1-1; tentatively, D is TRBD1 (6 bases). Trimming pared 2 bases from V and 3 bases from J, leaving 10 bases between. The CDR3 is 14 amino acids. Germline lookup yields CDR1 MNHNY and CDR2 SVGAGI (reference sequence). In DNA form, the CDR3 reads TGTGCCAGCAGTTACGGGTCAGGGGACACTGAAGCTTTCTTT. It codes for CASSYGSGDTEAFF.

The chain links TRBV7-2 to TRBJ2-3; 13 positions match TRBD2. The V and J ends lost 5 bases and 2 bases, in that order; junction bases with no gene match: 13. CDR3 length: 19 residues. Germline CDR1 and CDR2: SGHTA and FQGNSA. This chain's CDR3 is CASSGSRLAGGQTTDTQYF. The CDR3 region has the DNA TGTGCCAGCAGCGGATCTAGACTAGCGGGGGGCCAAACCACAGATACGCAGTATTTT.

A few counts support this clone. The chain recombines TRBV19 with TRBJ2-1; D is uncertain. The CDR3 consists of 13 residues. Per the germline V gene, CDR1 is LNHDA and CDR2 is SQIVND (reference sequence). Trimming cost V 4 bases and J 10 bases, with 14 bases left between them. The CDR3 nucleotides read TGTGCCAGTAGTACGCCCCCGGTGTACGAGCAGTTCTTC. The encoded protein is CASSTPPVYEQFF.

The gene calls are TRBV7-2 and TRBJ2-4; no firm D call. Trimming stripped 1 base from V and 7 bases from J, with 14 bases between. The CDR3 loop spans 15 amino acids. Germline V gives CDR1 SGHTA, CDR2 FQGNSA. CDR3: CASSLGPDPRNIQYF. The CDR3 DNA sequence: TGTGCCAGCAGCTTAGGGCCCGATCCACGGAACATTCAGTACTTC. Based on the CDR3 plus reference TRBV7-2 and TRBJ2-4, the full variable domain is GAGVSQSPSNKVTEKGKDVELRCDPISGHTALYWYRQSLGQGLEFLIYFQGNSAPDKSGLPSDRFSAERTGGSVSTLTIQRTQQEDSAVYLCASSLGPDPRNIQYFGAGTRLSVL.

This rearrangement joins TRBV6-5 to TRBJ1-2, with unresolved D. Per germline, CDR1 MNHEY and CDR2 SVGAGI. Trimming removed 5 bases from V and 3 bases from J, with 16 bases in between. CDR3 length equals 15 residues. The CDR3, as DNA: TGTGCCAGCAGTACCTCGGGCACAAGGGACTATGGCTACACCTTC. Residues: CASSTSGTRDYGYTF.

CDR3 sequence: CASSPGGTGRNEKLFF. The CDR3 DNA reads as TGCGCCAGCAGCCCAGGCGGGACAGGACGAAATGAAAAACTGTTTTTT. This sequence joins TRBV5-1 and TRBJ1-4; TRBD1 agrees at 8 bases. Germline lookup yields CDR1 SGHRS and CDR2 YFSETQ. The V and J ends lost 4 bases and 5 bases, in that order; junction bases with no gene match: 10. CDR3 length equals 16 residues.

The rearrangement uses TRBV7-2 and TRBJ1-5; D is undetermined. Germline CDR1 SGHTA, CDR2 FQGNSA. CDR3 size: 10 residues. V lost 4 bases and J 11 bases, leaving 6 bases between the germline ends. CDR3 protein: CASSCASQHF. The DNA for the CDR3 is TGTGCCAGCAGCTGTGCGTCCCAGCATTTT.

CDR3: CASLRGAEAFF. CDR3 nucleotide sequence: TGTGCCAGCCTCAGGGGGGCTGAAGCTTTCTTT. V usage is TRBV11-2 and J usage is TRBJ1-1, with 7 bases identical to TRBD1. J lost 6 bases, V lost 8 bases, and 3 bases had no gene match. The CDR3 consists of 11 residues. Germline V gene sequence: CDR1 SGHAT, CDR2 FQNNGV.